The rows below give T cell receptor beta chains drawn from one sample of a study of cytomegalovirus exposure and HLA in healthy donors. Clones were read by immunoSEQ multiplex PCR, and TCRdb kept only the in-frame ones, dropping some. The data show 100,000 to 150,000 clones, about nine tenths seen once. The specimen was PBMCs. Receptor source: a man aged 25-45 years in good health and CMV-seronegative. CDR3s include the opening cysteine and the closing phenylalanine or tryptophan.

>17|TRBV5-1|TRBJ2-6
CASSKGAPSSGANVLTF
>16|TRBV6-1|TRBJ2-3
CASSGRTGTSTDTQYF
>16|TRBV5-6|TRBJ2-2
CASSTGLAGGSGELFF
>12|TRBV5-4|TRBJ2-7
CASGHTAYEQYF
>15|TRBV5-4|TRBJ2-1
CASSLGSTSYNEQFF
>16|TRBV9|TRBJ1-6
CASSIYSGRGNSPLHF
>13|TRBV27|TRBJ2-6
CASSFSGANVLTF
>17|TRBV9|TRBJ2-1
CASSVGSSGSSYNEQFF
>14|TRBV7-9|TRBJ1-4
CASSRTGFGEKLFF
>13|TRBV29-1|TRBJ2-2
CSALVGGAGELFF
>12|TRBV29-1|TRBJ1-1
CSVTAPNTEAFF
>16|TRBV5-4|TRBJ2-7
CASSPPRQGRAYEQYF
>13|TRBV5-6|TRBJ1-2
CASSTTGGYGYTF
>14|TRBV9|TRBJ2-7
CASSPQRSAYEQYF
>14|TRBV10-2|TRBJ2-1
CATSRSGIRNEQFF
>15|TRBV4-3|TRBJ2-3
CASSQASGGTDTQYF
>12|TRBV10-3|TRBJ2-1
CAISESRSEQFF
>14|TRBV30|TRBJ1-5
CAWSRGKGNQPQHF
>14|TRBV5-1|TRBJ2-1
CASSLGMSYNEQFF
>13|TRBV9|TRBJ2-3
CASSVYQTDTQYF
>15|TRBV7-9|TRBJ2-3
CASSFSAGPINTQYF
>15|TRBV5-1|TRBJ2-5
CASSLGNSPQETQYF
>15|TRBV7-2|TRBJ2-7
CASSLVTGGVYEQYF
>14|TRBV6-1|TRBJ2-3
CASSGGRSTDTQYF
>13|TRBV7-9|TRBJ2-1
CASRGWAYNEQFF
>15|TRBV7-2|TRBJ2-1
CASSPGTSGMNEQFF
>15|TRBV6-6|TRBJ1-5
CASSLPGQGIQPQHF
>15|TRBV6-5|TRBJ2-1
CASSSLAGGDNEQFF
>14|TRBV19|TRBJ1-5
CASSPTGGVQPQHF
>12|TRBV7-9|TRBJ1-1
CASSIRDTEAFF
>15|TRBV7-9|TRBJ1-5
CASSSDKGPDQPQHF
>14|TRBV5-5|TRBJ1-5
CASSPSTQNQPQHF
>15|TRBV6-4|TRBJ2-1
CASSDTVGGPQEQFF
>14|TRBV9|TRBJ2-7
CASSFFSGFHEQYF
>13|TRBV7-9|TRBJ1-5
CASSQTGAQPQHF
>15|TRBV6-5|TRBJ2-2
CASRRAGGNTGELFF
>15|TRBV9|TRBJ2-1
CASSVGPSSYNEQFF
>14|TRBV18|TRBJ2-5
CASSHTTGEETQYF